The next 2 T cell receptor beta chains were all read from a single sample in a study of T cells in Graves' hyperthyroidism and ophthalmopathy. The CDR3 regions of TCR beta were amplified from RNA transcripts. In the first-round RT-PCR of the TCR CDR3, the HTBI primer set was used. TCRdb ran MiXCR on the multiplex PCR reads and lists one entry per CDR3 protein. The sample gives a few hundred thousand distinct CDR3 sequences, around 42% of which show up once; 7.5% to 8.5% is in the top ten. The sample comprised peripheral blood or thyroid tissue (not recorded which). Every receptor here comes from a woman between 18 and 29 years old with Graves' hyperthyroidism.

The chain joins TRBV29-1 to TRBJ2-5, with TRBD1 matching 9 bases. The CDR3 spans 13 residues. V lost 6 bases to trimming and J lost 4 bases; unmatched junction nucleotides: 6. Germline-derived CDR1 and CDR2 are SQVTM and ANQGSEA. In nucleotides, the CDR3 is TGCAGCGTGTTGACAGGGGGATTAGAGACCCAGTACTTC. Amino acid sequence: CSVLTGGLETQYF. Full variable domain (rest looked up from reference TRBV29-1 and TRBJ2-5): SAVISQKPSRDICQRGTSLTIQCQVDSQVTMMFWYRQQPGQSLTLIATANQGSEATYESGFVIDKFPISRPNLTFSTLTVSNMSPEDSSIYLCSVLTGGLETQYFGPGTRLLVL.

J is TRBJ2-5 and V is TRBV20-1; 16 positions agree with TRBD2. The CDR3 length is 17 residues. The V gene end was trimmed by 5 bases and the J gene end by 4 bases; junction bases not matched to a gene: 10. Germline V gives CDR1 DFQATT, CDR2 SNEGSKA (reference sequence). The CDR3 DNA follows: TGCAGTGCTCCCGCAGGGACTAGCGGGAGGGCCCCAGAGACCCAGTACTTC. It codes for CSAPAGTSGRAPETQYF.